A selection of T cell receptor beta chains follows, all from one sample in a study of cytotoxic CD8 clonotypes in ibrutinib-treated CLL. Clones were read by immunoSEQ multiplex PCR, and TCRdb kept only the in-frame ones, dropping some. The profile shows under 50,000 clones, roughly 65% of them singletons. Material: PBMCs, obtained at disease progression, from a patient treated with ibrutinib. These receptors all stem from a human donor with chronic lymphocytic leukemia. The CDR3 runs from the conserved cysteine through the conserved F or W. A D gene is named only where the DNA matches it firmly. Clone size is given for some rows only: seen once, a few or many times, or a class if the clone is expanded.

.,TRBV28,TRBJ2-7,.,TGTGCCAGCAGTTTAGCCGATCCCGAGCAGTACTTC,CASSLADPEQYF
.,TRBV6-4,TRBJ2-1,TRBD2,TGTGCCAGCAGTGTAGAAAGCGGGGCCTACAATGAGCAGTTCTTC,CASSVESGAYNEQFF
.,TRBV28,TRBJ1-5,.,TGTGCCAGCAGTTTTAGGCGGTCCCAGCATTTT,CASSFRRSQHF
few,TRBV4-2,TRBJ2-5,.,TGTGCCAGCAGCCAAGAACTGATAGCGACCCAGTACTTC,CASSQELIATQYF
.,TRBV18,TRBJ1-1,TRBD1,TGTGCCAGCTCACCCCAAACAGGGGACACTGAAGCTTTCTTT,CASSPQTGDTEAFF
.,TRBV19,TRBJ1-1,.,TGTGCCAGTAGTTCTGTGCGAACGGACACTGAAGCTTTCTTT,CASSSVRTDTEAFF
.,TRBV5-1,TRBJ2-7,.,TGCGCCAGCAGTGACGGGGGTATCGACGAGCAGTACTTC,CASSDGGIDEQYF
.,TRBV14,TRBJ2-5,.,TGTGCCAGCAGCCAAGTCAATGCGGAGACCCAGTACTTC,CASSQVNAETQYF
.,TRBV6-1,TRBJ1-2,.,TGTGCCAGCAGTGAAAACGTTAACTATGGCTACACCTTC,CASSENVNYGYTF
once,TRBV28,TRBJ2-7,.,TGTGCCAGCAGTTTGGCGGGAATTGACCCCGAGCAGTACTTC,CASSLAGIDPEQYF
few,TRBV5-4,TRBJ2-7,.,TGTGCCAGCAGCTTAAGGACCAGCGCCCACGAGCAGTACTTC,CASSLRTSAHEQYF
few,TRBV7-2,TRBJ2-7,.,TGTGCCAGCAGCTTAGCGGGGGGCCTCTCCTACGAGCAGTACTTC,CASSLAGGLSYEQYF
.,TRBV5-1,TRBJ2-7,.,TGCGCCAGCAGCCCATTCGATGGTGGTAGCTACGAGCAGTACTTC,CASSPFDGGSYEQYF
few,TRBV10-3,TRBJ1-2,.,TGTGCCATCAGTGGACAGGCCTATGGCTACACCTTC,CAISGQAYGYTF
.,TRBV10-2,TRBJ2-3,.,TGCGCCAGCAGTGAGTCATCCGGAGGTGAGGCGCAGTATTTT,CASSESSGGEAQYF
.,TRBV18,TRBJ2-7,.,TGTGCCAGCTCACGGTCAGGCACGCCCGGGGACGAGCAGTACTTC,CASSRSGTPGDEQYF
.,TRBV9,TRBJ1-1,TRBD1,TGTGCCAGCAGCGCCCGGGACAGCTACACTGAAGCTTTCTTT,CASSARDSYTEAFF
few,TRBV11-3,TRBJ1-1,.,TGTGCCAGCAGCTTAGGAGCAGGGATGAACACTGAAGCTTTCTTT,CASSLGAGMNTEAFF
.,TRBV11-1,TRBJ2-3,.,TGTGCCAGCAGCCCTTGGGGTCCCGCCTCAGATACGCAGTATTTT,CASSPWGPASDTQYF
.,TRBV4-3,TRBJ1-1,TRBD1,TGCGCCAGCAGCCAGCAACAGGGGAGCACTGAAGCTTTCTTT,CASSQQQGSTEAFF
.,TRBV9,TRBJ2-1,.,TGTGCCAGCAGCGTGACCACGGGGAATGAGCAGTTCTTC,CASSVTTGNEQFF
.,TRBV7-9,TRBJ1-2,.,TGTGCCAGCAGCTTATCGGCCAGTCTAGCTAGAGGCTACACCTTC,CASSLSASLARGYTF
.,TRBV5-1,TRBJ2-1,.,TGCGCCAGCAGCTTGCAGGTAGCGGCATCCTACAATGAGCAGTTCTTC,CASSLQVAASYNEQFF
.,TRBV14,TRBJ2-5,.,TGTGCCAGCAGCCAAATATGGGGCCCCCGGGAGACCCAGTACTTC,CASSQIWGPRETQYF